This T cell receptor beta chain was identified in a study of blood T cell repertoires in COVID-19. Study summary: Donors in the United States, Italy and Spain gave samples during acute or convalescent COVID-19. PBMCs, B-cell-depleted T cells, or T cells were the source of the cDNA or gDNA that made up the material.

Germline V lookup: CDR1 LNHDA, CDR2 SQIVND (reference sequence). This CDR3 comprises 16 residues. V trimming: 1 base; J trimming: 4 bases; junction bases outside the gene matches: 5. Sequenced by immunoSEQ multiplex PCR; TCRdb stores in-frame clones only, minus some. The top ten clones hold approximately 3.7% of a sample with roughly 260,000 clones, about 88% of them seen once. The receptor was derived from a man in his sixties who had recovered from COVID-19. Sample: peripheral blood. The rearrangement uses TRBV19 and TRBJ2-1, with 9 bases identical to TRBD1. In DNA, the CDR3 is TGTGCCAGTAGTATAGTGACAGGGGGAGTTTACAATGAGCAGTTCTTC. It specifies CASSIVTGGVYNEQFF.